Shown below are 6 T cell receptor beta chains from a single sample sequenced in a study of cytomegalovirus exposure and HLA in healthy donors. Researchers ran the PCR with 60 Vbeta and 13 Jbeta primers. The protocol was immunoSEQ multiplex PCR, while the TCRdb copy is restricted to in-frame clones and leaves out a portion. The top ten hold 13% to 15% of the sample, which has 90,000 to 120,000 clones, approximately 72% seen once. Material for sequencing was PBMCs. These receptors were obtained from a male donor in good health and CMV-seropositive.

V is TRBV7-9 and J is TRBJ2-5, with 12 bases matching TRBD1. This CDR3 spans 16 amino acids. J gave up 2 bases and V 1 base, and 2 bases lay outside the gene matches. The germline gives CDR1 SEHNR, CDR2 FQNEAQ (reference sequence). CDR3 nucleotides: TGTGCCAGCAGCTTAGGGGACAGGGGGCTTCAAGAGACCCAGTACTTC. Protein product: CASSLGDRGLQETQYF.

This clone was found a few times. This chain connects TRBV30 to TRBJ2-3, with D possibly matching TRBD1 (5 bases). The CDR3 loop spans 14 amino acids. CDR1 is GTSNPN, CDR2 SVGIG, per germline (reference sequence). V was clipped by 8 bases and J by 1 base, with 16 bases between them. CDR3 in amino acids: CAQDTGLGTDTQYF. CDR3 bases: TGTGCCCAGGACACAGGTCTGGGCACAGATACGCAGTATTTT.

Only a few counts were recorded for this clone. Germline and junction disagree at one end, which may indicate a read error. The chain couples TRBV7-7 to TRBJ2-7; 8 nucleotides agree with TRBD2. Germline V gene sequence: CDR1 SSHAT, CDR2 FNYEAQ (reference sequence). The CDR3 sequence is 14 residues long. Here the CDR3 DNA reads TGTGCTAGCAGCTTGAGTAGCGGGGACTACGAGCAGTACTTC. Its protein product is CASSLSSGDYEQYF.

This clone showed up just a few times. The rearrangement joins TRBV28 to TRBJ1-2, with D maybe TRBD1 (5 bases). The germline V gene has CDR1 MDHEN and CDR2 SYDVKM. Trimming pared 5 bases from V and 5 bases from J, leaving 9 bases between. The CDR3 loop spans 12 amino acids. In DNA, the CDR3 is TGTGCCAGCAGTGGGGCAGCTTATGGCTACACCTTC. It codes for CASSGAAYGYTF.

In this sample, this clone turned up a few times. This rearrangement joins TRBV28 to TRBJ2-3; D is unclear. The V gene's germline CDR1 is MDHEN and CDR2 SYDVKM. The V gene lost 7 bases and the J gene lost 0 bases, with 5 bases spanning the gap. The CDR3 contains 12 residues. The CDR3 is CASTLSTDTQYF. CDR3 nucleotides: TGTGCCAGCACCCTCAGCACAGATACGCAGTATTTT.

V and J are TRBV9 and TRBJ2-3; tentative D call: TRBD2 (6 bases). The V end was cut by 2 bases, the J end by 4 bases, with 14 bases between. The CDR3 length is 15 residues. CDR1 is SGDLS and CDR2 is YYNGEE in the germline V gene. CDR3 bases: TGTGCCAGCAGCGTGTCTGGAGGGGCCCCAGATACGCAGTATTTT. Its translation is CASSVSGGAPDTQYF.